The clone carrying this T cell receptor beta chain was seen more than once but under ten times. Seattle researchers signed up patients amid active infection and tracked them longitudinally. The data stem from a study of blood T cell repertoires in COVID-19. Study summary: The cDNA or gDNA used as material had been derived from T cells, B-cell-depleted T cells, or PBMCs.

V gave up 4 bases and J gave up 6 bases; unmatched junction bases: 4. Germline V CDR1 and CDR2: SEHNR, FQNEAQ (reference sequence). This CDR3 is 13 amino acids long. TCRdb's copy holds only in-frame clones and misses some; the assay was immunoSEQ multiplex PCR. This sample has around 260,000 clones, with roughly 88% found just once. Material: peripheral blood. The sequence derives from a human donor with COVID-19, enrolled during active disease. The donor label of this sample is uncertain. The chain recombines TRBV7-9 with TRBJ2-7, with 9 nucleotides matching TRBD2. The CDR3 DNA reads as TGTGCCAGCAGCTGGAGTAGCGGGGGCGAGCAGTACTTC. Protein: CASSWSSGGEQYF.